The 6 T cell receptor beta chains listed next were all sequenced from one sample in a study of T cells in Graves' hyperthyroidism and ophthalmopathy. Amplification of TCR beta CDR3 regions was performed using RNA transcripts as template. TCR CDR3 regions were first amplified by RT-PCR with HTBI primers. TCRdb called the multiplex PCR reads again in MiXCR, with one record for every CDR3 protein. The data contain some 600,000 distinct CDR3 sequences, around 13% of them singletons. The sample taken for sequencing was blood. These receptor sequences come from a woman aged 25 to 45 with Graves' hyperthyroidism that later progressed to Graves' ophthalmopathy.

This clonotype was counted at least ten times. The V gene is TRBV3-1, the J gene TRBJ2-7; maybe TRBD1 (6 bases). This CDR3 has 13 amino acids. Trimming cost V 6 bases and J 0 bases, with 9 bases left between them. Germline-derived CDR1 and CDR2 are LGHDT and YNNKEL (reference sequence). CDR3 residues: CASRGDNSYEQYF. As DNA, the CDR3 is TGTGCCAGCAGAGGGGACAACTCCTACGAGCAGTACTTC.

Ten or more counts support this clonotype. The rearrangement links TRBV7-3 to TRBJ2-1; 9 bases map to TRBD2. With 5 bases clipped from V and 7 bases from J, the junction kept 9 bases outside the gene matches. Germline values: CDR1 SGHTA, CDR2 FQGTGA. The CDR3 spans 15 residues. CDR3: CASSGVAGGPNEQFF. CDR3 bases: TGTGCCAGCAGCGGGGTGGCGGGAGGGCCAAATGAGCAGTTCTTC.

This clonotype was detected a few times. The chain joins TRBV12-3 or TRBV12-4 to TRBJ2-1; 9 positions agree with TRBD2. J was trimmed by 9 bases and V by 3 bases; bases with no gene match: 9. This CDR3 contains 15 residues. CDR3 residues: CASSFVLAGVVEQFF. CDR3 nucleotides: TGTGCCAGCAGTTTCGTTTTAGCGGGAGTTGTTGAGCAGTTCTTC.

This clonotype was picked up many times. As DNA, the CDR3 is TGTGCCAGCAGCTTATTCAGGGCGGACATTCAGTACTTC. It translates to CASSLFRADIQYF. The chain carries TRBV7-6 and TRBJ2-4; D might be TRBD1 (5 bases). This CDR3 is 13 amino acids long. V was shortened by 2 bases and J by 8 bases, with 10 bases between the two germline ends. Germline loops: CDR1 SGHVS, CDR2 FNYEAQ.

This clonotype has a handful of counts. V is TRBV7-2 and J is TRBJ2-1, with TRBD2 matching 8 bases. This CDR3 contains 13 residues. The trim removed 4 bases at V and 7 bases at J, leaving 3 bases unmatched. Germline CDR1 reads SGHTA; CDR2 reads FQGNSA. The CDR3 DNA follows: TGTGCCAGCAGCTCGGGAGGGGCGAATGAGCAGTTCTTC. This encodes CASSSGGANEQFF.

In its sample, this clonotype was seen a few times. The chain joins TRBV10-1 to TRBJ2-3; 8 bases are a match to TRBD2. The CDR3 has 16 residues. Germline lookup yields CDR1 WNHNN and CDR2 SYGVQD (reference sequence). V shed 10 bases and J 2 bases; nucleotides not matched to a gene: 14. The CDR3 loop is CAIGMGTRDITDTQYF. CDR3 sequence (DNA): TGCGCCATCGGAATGGGGACTAGGGACATCACAGATACGCAGTATTTT.